This T cell receptor (gamma chain) was documented in a study of human gamma delta and Vdelta1 T cells. TCRdb re-identified clones in the PCR reads via CATT. The top ten hold around two thirds of the sample, which has approximately 860 gamma-chain clones, 4.1% seen once. This clone was seen a handful of times. TCRdb's protein for this DNA is that of a much larger clone and differs from the translation at residue 7, likely a read error; the protein shown is the DNA translation. This CDR3 has 12 residues. Germline V CDR1 and CDR2: EGSNGY, YDSYNSKV. The gene calls are TRGV2 and TRGJP2. This receptor was taken from a human donor in good health. What was sequenced was naive CD27+ Vdelta1 gamma-delta T cells from blood. CDR3 sequence (DNA): TGTGCCACCTGGAGAAGTGAGTGGATCAAGACGTTT. It encodes CATWRSEWIKTF.